This T cell receptor (beta chain) was identified in a study of blood T cell repertoires in COVID-19. Study details: Researchers got acute and convalescent COVID-19 samples from the United States, Italy and Spain.

Between the trimmed V and J ends, which lost 6 bases and 9 bases, there was a span of 9 bases. CDR3 size: 11 residues. Only in-frame clones appear in the TCRdb table, and some are missing; sequencing was by immunoSEQ multiplex PCR. This sample carries roughly 330,000 clones, 85% to 90% of them seen once, and the ten largest clones take roughly a tenth. Cohorts were assigned according to the clinical history that participants reported. The chain carries TRBV12-3 or TRBV12-4 and TRBJ2-1, with a tentative D call TRBD2 (5 bases). The clonotype originates from a woman younger than 30 who had recovered from COVID-19. Source material: PBMCs or T cells enriched from blood (not recorded which). The CDR3 sequence: CASSWELEQFF. The CDR3 nucleotides are TGTGCCAGCAGCTGGGAGCTTGAGCAGTTCTTC.